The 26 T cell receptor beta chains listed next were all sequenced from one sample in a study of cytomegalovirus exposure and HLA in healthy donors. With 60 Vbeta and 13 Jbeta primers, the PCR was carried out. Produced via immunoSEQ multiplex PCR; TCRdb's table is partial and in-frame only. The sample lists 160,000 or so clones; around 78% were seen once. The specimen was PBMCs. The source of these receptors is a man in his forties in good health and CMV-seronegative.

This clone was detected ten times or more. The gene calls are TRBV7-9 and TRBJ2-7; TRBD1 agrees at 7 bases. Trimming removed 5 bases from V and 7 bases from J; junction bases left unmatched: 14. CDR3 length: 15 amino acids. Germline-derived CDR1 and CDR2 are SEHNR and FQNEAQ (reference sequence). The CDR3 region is CASSGEGQTPREQYF. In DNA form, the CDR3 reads TGTGCCAGCAGCGGAGAGGGACAGACCCCTAGAGAGCAGTACTTC.

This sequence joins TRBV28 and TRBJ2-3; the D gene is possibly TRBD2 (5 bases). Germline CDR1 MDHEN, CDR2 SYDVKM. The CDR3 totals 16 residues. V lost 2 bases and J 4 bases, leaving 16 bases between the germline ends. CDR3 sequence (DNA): TGTGCCAGCAGTTTAGCCCAGACCCTCGGGGCAGATACGCAGTATTTT. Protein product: CASSLAQTLGADTQYF.

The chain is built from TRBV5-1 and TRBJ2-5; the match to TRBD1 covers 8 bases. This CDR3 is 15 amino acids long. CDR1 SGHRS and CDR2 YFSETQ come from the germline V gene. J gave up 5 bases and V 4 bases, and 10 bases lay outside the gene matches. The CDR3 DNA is TGCGCCAGCAGCATCCGGACAGGGACGGCGGAGACCCAGTACTTC. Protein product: CASSIRTGTAETQYF.

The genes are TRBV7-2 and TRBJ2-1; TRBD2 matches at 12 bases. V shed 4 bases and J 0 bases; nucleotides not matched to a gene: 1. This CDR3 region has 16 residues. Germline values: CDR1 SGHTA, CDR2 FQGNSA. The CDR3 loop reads CASSSTSGSSYNEQFF. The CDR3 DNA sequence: TGTGCCAGCAGCTCGACTAGCGGGAGCTCCTACAATGAGCAGTTCTTC. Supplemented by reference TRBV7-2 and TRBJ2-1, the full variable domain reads GAGVSQSPSNKVTEKGKDVELRCDPISGHTALYWYRQSLGQGLEFLIYFQGNSAPDKSGLPSDRFSAERTGGSVSTLTIQRTQQEDSAVYLCASSSTSGSSYNEQFFGPGTRLTVL.

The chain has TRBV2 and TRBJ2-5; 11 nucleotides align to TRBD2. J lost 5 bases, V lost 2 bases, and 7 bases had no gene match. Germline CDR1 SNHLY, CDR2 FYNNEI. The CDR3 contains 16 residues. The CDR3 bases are TGTGCCAGCAGTGAAAGGACTAGCGGGCTGGGGGAGACCCAGTACTTC. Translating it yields CASSERTSGLGETQYF.

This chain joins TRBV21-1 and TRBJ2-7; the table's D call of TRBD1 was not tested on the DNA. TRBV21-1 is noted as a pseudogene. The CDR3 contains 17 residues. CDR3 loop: CASSNVGQVPSSYEQYF. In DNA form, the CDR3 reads TGTGCCAGCAGCAACGTAGGACAGGTTCCGAGCTCCTACGAGCAGTACTTC.

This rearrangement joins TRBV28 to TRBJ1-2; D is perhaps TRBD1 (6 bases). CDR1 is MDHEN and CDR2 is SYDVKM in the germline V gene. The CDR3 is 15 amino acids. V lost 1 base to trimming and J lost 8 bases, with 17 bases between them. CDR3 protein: CASSLYGQQSEGYTF. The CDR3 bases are TGTGCCAGCAGTTTATACGGACAGCAGAGTGAGGGCTACACCTTC.

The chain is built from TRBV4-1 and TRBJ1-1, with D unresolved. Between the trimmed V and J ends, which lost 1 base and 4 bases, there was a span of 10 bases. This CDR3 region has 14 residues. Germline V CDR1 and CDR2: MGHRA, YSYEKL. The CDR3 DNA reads TGCGCCAGCAGCCAAGTGGTTCTAAGCACTGAAGCTTTCTTT. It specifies CASSQVVLSTEAFF.

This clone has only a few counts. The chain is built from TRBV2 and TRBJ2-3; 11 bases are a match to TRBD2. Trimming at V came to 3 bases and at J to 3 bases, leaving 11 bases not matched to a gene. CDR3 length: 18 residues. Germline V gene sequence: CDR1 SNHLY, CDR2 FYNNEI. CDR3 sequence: CASSEGTVAGGMTDTQYF. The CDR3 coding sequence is TGTGCCAGCAGTGAGGGCACCGTAGCGGGAGGGATGACAGATACGCAGTATTTT.

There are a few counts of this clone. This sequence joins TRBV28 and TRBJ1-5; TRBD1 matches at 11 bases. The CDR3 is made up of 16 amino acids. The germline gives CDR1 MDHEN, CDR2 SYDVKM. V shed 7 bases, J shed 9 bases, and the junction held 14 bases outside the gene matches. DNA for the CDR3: TGTGCCAGCACCACTCTAGGGACAGGGGGAGTTACGCCCCAGCATTTT. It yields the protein CASTTLGTGGVTPQHF. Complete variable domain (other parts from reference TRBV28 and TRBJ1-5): DVKVTQSSRYLVKRTGEKVFLECVQDMDHENMFWYRQDPGLGLRLIYFSYDVKMKEKGDIPEGYSVSREKKERFSLILESASTNQTSMYLCASTTLGTGGVTPQHFGDGTRLSIL.

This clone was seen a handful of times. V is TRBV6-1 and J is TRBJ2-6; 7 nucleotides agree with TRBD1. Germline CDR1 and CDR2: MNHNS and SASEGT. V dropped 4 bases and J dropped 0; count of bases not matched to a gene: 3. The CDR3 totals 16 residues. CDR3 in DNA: TGTGCCAGCAGTGGACAGGGAAACTCTGGGGCCAACGTCCTGACTTTC. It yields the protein CASSGQGNSGANVLTF.

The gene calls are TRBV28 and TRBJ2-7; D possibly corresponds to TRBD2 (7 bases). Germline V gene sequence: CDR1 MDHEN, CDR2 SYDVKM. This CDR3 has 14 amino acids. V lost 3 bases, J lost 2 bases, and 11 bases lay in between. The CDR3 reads CASSLGGQAYEQYF. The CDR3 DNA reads TGTGCCAGCAGTTTGGGGGGGCAAGCCTACGAGCAGTACTTC.

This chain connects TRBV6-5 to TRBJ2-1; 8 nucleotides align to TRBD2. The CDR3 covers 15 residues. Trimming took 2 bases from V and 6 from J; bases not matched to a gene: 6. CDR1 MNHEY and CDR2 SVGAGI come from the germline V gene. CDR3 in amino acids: CASSYTSAGVNEQFF. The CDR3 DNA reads TGTGCCAGCAGTTACACCTCAGCGGGAGTCAATGAGCAGTTCTTC.

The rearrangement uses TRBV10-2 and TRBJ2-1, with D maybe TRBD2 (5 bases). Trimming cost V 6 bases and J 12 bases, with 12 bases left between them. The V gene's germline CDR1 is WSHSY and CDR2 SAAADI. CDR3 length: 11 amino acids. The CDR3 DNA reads TGCGCCAGCAGCGTGGGAGTAAGGCAGTTCTTC. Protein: CASSVGVRQFF.

In DNA, the CDR3 is TGTGCCACCAGTTTAGGACAGGGGGATCCACATCAGCCCCAGCATTTT. Translating gives CATSLGQGDPHQPQHF. The rearrangement links TRBV15 to TRBJ1-5; 10 bases line up with TRBD1. Per germline, CDR1 LNHNV and CDR2 YYDKDF (reference sequence). CDR3 length equals 16 residues. V lost 6 bases to trimming and J lost 5 bases; unmatched junction nucleotides: 10. Full variable domain (missing parts from reference TRBV15 and TRBJ1-5): DAMVIQNPRYQVTQFGKPVTLSCSQTLNHNVMYWYQQKSSQAPKLLFHYYDKDFNNEADTPDNFQSRRPNTSFCFLDIRSPGLGDTAMYLCATSLGQGDPHQPQHFGDGTRLSIL.

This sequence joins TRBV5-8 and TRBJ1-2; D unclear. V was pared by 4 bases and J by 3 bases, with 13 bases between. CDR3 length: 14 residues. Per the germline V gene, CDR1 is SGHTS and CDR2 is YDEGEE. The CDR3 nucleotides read TGTGCCAGCAGCGGCGTCGCGGGCGACTATGGCTACACCTTC. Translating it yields CASSGVAGDYGYTF. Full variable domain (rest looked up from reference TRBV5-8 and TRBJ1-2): EAGVTQSPTHLIKTRGQQATLRCSPISGHTSVYWYQQALGLGLQFLLWYDEGEERNRGNFPPRFSGRQFPNYSSELNVNALELEDSALYLCASSGVAGDYGYTFGSGTRLTVV.

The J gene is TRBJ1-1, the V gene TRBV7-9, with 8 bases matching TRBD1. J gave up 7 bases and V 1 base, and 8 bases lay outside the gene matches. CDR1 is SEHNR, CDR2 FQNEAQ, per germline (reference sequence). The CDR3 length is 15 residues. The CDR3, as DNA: TGTGCCAGCAGCTTAGGACTGACAGGGGTGGTTGAAGCTTTCTTT. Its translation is CASSLGLTGVVEAFF.

CDR3 nucleotides: TGTGCCAGCAGCTTAGGGGAAGGGCTAGCCAATTACTACGAGCAGTACTTC. This codes for CASSLGEGLANYYEQYF. The rearrangement uses TRBV7-2 and TRBJ2-7, with D tentatively TRBD2 (5 bases). V was trimmed by 1 base and J by 3 bases, leaving 19 bases between them. The germline V gene has CDR1 SGHTA and CDR2 FQGNSA. This CDR3 has 17 residues.

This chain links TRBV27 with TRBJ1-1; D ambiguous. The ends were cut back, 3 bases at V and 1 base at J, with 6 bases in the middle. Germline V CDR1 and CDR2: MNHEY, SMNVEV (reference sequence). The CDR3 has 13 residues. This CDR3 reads CASSFNKNTEAFF. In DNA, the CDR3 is TGTGCCAGCAGTTTTAACAAGAACACTGAAGCTTTCTTT.

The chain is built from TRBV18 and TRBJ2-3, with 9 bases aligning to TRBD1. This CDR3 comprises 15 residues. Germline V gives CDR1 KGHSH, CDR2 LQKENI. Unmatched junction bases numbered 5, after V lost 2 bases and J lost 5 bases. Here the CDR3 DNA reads TGTGCCAGCTCACCAGACAGGGGGACTGGAGATACGCAGTATTTT. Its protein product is CASSPDRGTGDTQYF.

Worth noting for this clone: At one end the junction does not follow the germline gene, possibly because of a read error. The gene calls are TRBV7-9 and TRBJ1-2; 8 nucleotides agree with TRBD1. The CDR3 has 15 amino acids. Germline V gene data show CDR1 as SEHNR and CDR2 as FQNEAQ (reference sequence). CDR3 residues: CSSSKGQGDTYGYTF. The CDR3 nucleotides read TGTTCCAGCAGCAAAGGACAGGGTGACACCTATGGCTACACCTTC.

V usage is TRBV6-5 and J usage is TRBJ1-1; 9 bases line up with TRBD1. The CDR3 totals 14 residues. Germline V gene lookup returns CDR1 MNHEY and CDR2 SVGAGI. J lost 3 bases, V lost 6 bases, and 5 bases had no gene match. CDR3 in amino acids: CASRGQGLYTEAFF. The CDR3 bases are TGTGCCAGCAGGGGACAGGGCTTGTACACTGAAGCTTTCTTT.

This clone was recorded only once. CDR3: CASSLAPGVRGYTF. CDR3 bases: TGTGCCAGCAGCTTGGCCCCCGGGGTCCGTGGCTACACCTTC. This rearrangement joins TRBV5-5 to TRBJ1-2; D not certain. Per the germline V gene, CDR1 is SGHKS and CDR2 is YYEKEE (reference sequence). The CDR3 is made up of 14 amino acids. V lost 0 bases and J lost 7, with 13 bases in between.

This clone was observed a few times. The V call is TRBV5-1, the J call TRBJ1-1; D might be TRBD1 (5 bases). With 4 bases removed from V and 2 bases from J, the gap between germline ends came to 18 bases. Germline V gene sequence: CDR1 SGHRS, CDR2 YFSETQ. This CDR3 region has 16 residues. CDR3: CASSPWGVGDNTEAFF. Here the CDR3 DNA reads TGCGCCAGCAGCCCATGGGGGGTAGGAGACAACACTGAAGCTTTCTTT. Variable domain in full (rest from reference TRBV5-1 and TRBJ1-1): KAGVTQTPRYLIKTRGQQVTLSCSPISGHRSVSWYQQTPGQGLQFLFEYFSETQRNKGNFPGRFSGRQFSNSRSEMNVSTLELGDSALYLCASSPWGVGDNTEAFFGQGTRLTVV.

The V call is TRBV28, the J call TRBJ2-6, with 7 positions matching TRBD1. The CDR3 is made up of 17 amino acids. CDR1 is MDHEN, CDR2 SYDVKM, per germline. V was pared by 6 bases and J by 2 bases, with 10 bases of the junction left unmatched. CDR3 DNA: TGTGCCAGCAGCTTAGACAGGGAAAAGACTGGGGCCAACGTCCTGACTTTC. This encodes CASSLDREKTGANVLTF.

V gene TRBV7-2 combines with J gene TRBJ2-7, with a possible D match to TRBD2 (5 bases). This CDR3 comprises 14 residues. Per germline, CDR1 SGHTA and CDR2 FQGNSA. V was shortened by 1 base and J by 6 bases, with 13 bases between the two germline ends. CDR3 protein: CASSLDRTSGEQYV. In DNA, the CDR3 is TGTGCCAGCAGCTTAGATCGGACTTCGGGCGAGCAGTACGTC.